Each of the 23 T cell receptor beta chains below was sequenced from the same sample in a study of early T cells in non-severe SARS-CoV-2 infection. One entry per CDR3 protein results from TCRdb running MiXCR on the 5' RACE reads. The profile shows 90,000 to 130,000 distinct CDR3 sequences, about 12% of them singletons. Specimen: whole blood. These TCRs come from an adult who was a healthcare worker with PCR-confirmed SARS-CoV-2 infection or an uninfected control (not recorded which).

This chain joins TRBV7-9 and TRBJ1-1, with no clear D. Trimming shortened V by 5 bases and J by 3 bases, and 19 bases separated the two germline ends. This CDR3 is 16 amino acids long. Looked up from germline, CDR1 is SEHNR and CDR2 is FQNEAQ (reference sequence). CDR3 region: CASSPRELTSDTEAFF. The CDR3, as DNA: TGTGCCAGCAGCCCCCGGGAGCTCACCTCTGACACTGAAGCTTTCTTT.

CDR3 residues: CASSSRGGAGELFF. The CDR3 coding sequence is TGTGCCAGCAGCTCCCGGGGGGGGGCCGGGGAGCTGTTTTTT. This chain joins TRBV7-6 and TRBJ2-2, with 8 bases matching TRBD2. The length of the CDR3 is 14 residues. The germline CDR1 and CDR2 sequences are SGHVS and FNYEAQ. With 4 bases clipped from V and 6 bases from J, the junction kept 4 bases outside the gene matches.

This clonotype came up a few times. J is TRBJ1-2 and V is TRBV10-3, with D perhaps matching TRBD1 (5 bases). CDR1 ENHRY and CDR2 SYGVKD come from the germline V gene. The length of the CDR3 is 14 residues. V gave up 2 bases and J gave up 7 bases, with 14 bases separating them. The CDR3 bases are TGTGCCATCAGTGAGGCGCCGGGACTTGGTGGCTACACCTTC. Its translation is CAISEAPGLGGYTF.

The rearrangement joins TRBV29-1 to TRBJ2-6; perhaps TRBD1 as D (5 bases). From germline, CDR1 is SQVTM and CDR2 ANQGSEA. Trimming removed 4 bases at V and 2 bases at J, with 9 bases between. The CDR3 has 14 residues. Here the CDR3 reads CSVGQGPGANVLTF. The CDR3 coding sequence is TGCAGCGTTGGGCAGGGCCCTGGGGCCAACGTCCTGACTTTC. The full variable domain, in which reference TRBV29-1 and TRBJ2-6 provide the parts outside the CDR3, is SAVISQKPSRDICQRGTSLTIQCQVDSQVTMMFWYRQQPGQSLTLIATANQGSEATYESGFVIDKFPISRPNLTFSTLTVSNMSPEDSSIYLCSVGQGPGANVLTFGAGSRLTVL.

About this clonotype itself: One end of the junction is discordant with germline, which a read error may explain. The CDR3 coding sequence is TGTGTCAGCACTAGAGCGGGCGAGACCCAGTACTTC. Its protein product is CVSTRAGETQYF. The rearrangement joins TRBV28 to TRBJ2-5; weak D call: TRBD2 (6 bases). This CDR3 contains 12 residues. The germline CDR1 and CDR2 sequences are MDHEN and SYDVKM.

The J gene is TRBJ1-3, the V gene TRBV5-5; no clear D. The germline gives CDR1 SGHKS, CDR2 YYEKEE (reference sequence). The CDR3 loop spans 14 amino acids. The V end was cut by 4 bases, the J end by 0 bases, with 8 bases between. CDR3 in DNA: TGTGCCAGCAGCGCGGGTCGCTCTGGAAACACCATATATTTT. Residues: CASSAGRSGNTIYF.

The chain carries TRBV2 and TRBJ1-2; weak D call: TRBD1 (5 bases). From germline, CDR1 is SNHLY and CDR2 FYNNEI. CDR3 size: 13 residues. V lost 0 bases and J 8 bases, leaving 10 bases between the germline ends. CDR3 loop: CASSEAGGVGYTF. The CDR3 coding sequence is TGTGCCAGCAGTGAAGCGGGAGGGGTCGGCTACACCTTC.

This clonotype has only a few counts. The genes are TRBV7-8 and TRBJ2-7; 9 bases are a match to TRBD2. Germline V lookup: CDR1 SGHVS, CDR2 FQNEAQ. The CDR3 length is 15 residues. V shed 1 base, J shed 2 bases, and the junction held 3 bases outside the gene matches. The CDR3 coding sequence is TGTGCCAGCAGCTTAGGGACTAGCGCGCCCTACGAGCAGTACTTC. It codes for CASSLGTSAPYEQYF.

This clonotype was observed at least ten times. Here the CDR3 DNA reads TGCGCCAGCAGTGAGTCCCCCTTTAGGACACCGAGGTACATTCAGTACTTC. Amino acid sequence: CASSESPFRTPRYIQYF. The V and J genes are TRBV10-2 and TRBJ2-4; the D gene is possibly TRBD1 (5 bases). Trimming left V 0 bases short and J 8 bases short, with 20 bases between. CDR1 is WSHSY and CDR2 is SAAADI in the germline V gene. The CDR3 length is 17 residues.

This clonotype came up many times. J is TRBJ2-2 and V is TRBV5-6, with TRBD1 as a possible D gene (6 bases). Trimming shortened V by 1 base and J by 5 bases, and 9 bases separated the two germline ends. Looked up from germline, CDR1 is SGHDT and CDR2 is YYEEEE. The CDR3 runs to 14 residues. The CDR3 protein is CASSLPTGTGELFF. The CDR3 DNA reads TGTGCCAGCAGCTTGCCGACAGGTACCGGGGAGCTGTTTTTT.

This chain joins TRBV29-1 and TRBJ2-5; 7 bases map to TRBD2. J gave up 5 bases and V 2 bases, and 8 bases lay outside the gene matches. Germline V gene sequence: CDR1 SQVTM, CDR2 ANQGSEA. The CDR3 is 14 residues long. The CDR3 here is CSVELSLGGETQYF. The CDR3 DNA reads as TGCAGCGTTGAACTTAGTTTGGGGGGGGAGACCCAGTACTTC.

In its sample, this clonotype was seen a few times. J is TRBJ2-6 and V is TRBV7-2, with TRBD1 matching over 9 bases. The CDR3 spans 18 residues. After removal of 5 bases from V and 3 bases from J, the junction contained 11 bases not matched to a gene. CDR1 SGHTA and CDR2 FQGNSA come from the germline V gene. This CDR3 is CASSPPPRTGVGANVLTF. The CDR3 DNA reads TGTGCCAGCAGCCCTCCCCCGCGGACAGGGGTTGGGGCCAACGTCCTGACTTTC.

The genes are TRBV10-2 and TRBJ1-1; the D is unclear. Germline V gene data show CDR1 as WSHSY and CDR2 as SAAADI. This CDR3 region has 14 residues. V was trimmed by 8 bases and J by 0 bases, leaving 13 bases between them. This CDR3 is CASRAPELNTEAFF. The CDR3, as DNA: TGCGCCAGCCGCGCCCCCGAATTGAACACTGAAGCTTTCTTT.

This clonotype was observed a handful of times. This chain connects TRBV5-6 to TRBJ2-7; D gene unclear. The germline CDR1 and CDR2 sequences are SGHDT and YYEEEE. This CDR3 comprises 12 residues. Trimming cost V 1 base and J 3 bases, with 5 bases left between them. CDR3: CASSLQIYEQYF. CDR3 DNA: TGTGCCAGCAGCTTGCAGATCTACGAGCAGTACTTC.

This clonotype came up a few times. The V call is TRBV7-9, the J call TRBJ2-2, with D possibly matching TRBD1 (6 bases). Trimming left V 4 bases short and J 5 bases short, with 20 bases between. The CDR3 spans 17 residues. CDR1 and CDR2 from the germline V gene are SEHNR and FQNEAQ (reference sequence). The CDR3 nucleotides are TGTGCCAGCAGCTCAGCCCCCGGGACAATACAAACCGGGGAGCTGTTTTTT. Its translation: CASSSAPGTIQTGELFF.

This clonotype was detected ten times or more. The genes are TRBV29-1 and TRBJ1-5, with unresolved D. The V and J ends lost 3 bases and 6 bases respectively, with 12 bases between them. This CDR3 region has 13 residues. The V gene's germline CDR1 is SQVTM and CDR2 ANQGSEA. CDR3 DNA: TGCAGCGTTGAGGTGGCCTCGGGTCAGCCCCAGCATTTT. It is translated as CSVEVASGQPQHF. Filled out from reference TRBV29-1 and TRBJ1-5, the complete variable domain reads SAVISQKPSRDICQRGTSLTIQCQVDSQVTMMFWYRQQPGQSLTLIATANQGSEATYESGFVIDKFPISRPNLTFSTLTVSNMSPEDSSIYLCSVEVASGQPQHFGDGTRLSIL.

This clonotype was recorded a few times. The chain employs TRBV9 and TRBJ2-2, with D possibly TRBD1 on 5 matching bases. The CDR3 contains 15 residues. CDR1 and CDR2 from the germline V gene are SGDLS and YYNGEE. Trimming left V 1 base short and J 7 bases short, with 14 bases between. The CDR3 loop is CASSVSRDIDGELFF. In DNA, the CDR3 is TGTGCCAGCAGCGTATCCAGGGATATTGACGGGGAGCTGTTTTTT. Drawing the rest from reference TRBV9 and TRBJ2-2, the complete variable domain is DSGVTQTPKHLITATGQRVTLRCSPRSGDLSVYWYQQSLDQGLQFLIQYYNGEERAKGNILERFSAQQFPDLHSELNLSSLELGDSALYFCASSVSRDIDGELFFGEGSRLTVL.

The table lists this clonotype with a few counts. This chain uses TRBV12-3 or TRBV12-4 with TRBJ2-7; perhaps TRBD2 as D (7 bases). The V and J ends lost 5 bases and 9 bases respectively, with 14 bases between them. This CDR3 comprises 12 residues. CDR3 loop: CASSLTGRGQYF. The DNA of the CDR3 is TGTGCCAGCAGTCTTACAGGGAGGGGGCAGTACTTC.

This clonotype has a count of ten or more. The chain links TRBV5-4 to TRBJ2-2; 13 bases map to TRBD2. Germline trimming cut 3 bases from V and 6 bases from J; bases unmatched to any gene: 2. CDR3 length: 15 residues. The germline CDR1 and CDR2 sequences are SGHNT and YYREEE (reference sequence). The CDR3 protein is CASSSGLAGAGELFF. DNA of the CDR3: TGTGCCAGCAGCTCAGGACTAGCGGGAGCCGGGGAGCTGTTTTTT. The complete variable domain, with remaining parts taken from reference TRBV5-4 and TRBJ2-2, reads ETGVTQSPTHLIKTRGQQVTLRCSSQSGHNTVSWYQQALGQGPQFIFQYYREEENGRGNFPPRFSGLQFPNYSSELNVNALELDDSALYLCASSSGLAGAGELFFGEGSRLTVL.

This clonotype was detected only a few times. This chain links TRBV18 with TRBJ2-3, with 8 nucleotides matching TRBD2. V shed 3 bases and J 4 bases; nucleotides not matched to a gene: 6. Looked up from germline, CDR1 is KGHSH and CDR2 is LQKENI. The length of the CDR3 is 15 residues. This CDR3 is CASSPSGRAADTQYF. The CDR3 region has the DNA TGTGCCAGCTCACCCAGCGGGAGAGCTGCAGATACGCAGTATTTT.

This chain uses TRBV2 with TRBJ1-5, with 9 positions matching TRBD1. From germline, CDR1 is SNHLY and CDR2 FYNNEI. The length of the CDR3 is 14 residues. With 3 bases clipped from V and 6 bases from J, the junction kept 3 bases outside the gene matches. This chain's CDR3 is CASSDGTGSQPQHF. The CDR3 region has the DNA TGTGCCAGCAGTGACGGGACAGGGTCTCAGCCCCAGCATTTT.

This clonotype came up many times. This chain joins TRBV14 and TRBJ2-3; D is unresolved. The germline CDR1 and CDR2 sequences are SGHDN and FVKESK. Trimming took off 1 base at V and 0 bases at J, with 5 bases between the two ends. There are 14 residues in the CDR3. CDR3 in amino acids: CASSQGSSTDTQYF. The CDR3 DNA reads TGTGCCAGCAGCCAAGGTTCTAGCACAGATACGCAGTATTTT.

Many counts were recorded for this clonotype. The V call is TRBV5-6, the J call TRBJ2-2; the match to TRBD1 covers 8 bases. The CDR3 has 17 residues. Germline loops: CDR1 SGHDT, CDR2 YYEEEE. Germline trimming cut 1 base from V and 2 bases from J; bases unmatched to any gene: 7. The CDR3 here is CASSLYRGAINTGELFF. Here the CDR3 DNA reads TGTGCCAGCAGCTTGTACAGGGGGGCGATTAACACCGGGGAGCTGTTTTTT.